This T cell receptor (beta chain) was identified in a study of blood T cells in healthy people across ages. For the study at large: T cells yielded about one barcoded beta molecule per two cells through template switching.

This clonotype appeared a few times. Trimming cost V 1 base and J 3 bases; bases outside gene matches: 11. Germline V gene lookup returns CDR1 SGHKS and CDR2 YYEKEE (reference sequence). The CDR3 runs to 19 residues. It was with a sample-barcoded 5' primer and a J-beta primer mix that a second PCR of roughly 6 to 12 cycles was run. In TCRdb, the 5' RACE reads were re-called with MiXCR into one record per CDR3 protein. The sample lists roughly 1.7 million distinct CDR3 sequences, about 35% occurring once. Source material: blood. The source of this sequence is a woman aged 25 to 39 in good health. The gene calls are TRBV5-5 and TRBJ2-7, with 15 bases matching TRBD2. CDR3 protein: CASSLTVGLAGGAGYEQYF. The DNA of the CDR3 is TGTGCCAGCAGCTTGACGGTGGGACTAGCGGGAGGAGCGGGCTACGAGCAGTACTTC.